This note documents a single T cell receptor (beta chain) sequence. The data originate from a study of T cells in tuberculosis. Using immunoSEQ multiplex PCR, the repertoire was profiled, and TCRdb retains in-frame clones only, with some absent. The sample has approximately 46,000 clones, roughly 96% seen once. The V and J ends lost 4 bases and 4 bases, in that order; junction bases with no gene match: 3. This CDR3 is built from 14 residues. Germline loops: CDR1 SGHKS, CDR2 YYEKEE (reference sequence). Time point described: new active TB diagnosis, blood taken before or within 7 days of starting treatment.

The chain couples TRBV5-5 to TRBJ1-3, with 9 positions matching TRBD1. This sequence originates from an adult with tuberculosis. The material was PBMCs, obtained at tuberculosis diagnosis. The CDR3 loop is CASSHTGGGNTIYF. The CDR3 bases are TGTGCCAGCAGCCACACAGGGGGCGGAAACACCATATATTTT.